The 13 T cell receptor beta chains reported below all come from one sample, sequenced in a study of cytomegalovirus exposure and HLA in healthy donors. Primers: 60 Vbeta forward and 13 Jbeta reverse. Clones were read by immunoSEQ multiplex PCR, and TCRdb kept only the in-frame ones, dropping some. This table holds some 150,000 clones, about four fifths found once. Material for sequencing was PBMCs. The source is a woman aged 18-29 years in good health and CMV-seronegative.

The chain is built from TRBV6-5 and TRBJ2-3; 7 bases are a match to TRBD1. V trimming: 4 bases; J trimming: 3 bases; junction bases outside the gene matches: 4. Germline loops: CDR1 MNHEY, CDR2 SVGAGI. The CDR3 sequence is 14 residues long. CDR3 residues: CASSSGTATDTQYF. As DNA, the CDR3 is TGTGCCAGCAGTTCCGGGACAGCAACAGATACGCAGTATTTT.

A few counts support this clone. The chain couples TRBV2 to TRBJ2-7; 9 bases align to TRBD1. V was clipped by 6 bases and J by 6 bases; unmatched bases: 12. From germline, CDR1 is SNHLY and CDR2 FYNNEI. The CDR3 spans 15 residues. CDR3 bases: TGTGCCAGCAGCCCCCCGGGACAGGGAGGGGGCGAGCAGTACTTC. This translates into CASSPPGQGGGEQYF.

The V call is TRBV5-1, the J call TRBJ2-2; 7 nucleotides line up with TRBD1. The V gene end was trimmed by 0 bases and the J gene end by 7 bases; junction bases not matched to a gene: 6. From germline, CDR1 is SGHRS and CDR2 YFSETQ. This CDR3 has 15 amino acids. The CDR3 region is CASSLGRQGHGELFF. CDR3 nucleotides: TGCGCCAGCAGCTTGGGAAGACAGGGTCACGGGGAGCTGTTTTTT.

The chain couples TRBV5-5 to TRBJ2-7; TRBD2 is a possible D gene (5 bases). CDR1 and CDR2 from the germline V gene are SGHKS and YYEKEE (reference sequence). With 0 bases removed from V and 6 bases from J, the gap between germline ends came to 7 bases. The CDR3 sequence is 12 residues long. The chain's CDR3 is CASSLAGIEQYF. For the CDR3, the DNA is TGTGCCAGCAGCTTGGCCGGGATCGAGCAGTACTTC.

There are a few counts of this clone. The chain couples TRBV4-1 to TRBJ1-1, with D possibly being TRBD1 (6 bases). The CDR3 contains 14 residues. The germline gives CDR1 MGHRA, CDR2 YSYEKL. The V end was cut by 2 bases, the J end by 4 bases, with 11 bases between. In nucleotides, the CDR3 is TGCGCCAGCAGCCAATCGACAGGCCCCACTGAAGCTTTCTTT. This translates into CASSQSTGPTEAFF.

CDR3 coding DNA: TGTGCCAGCAGTTTTTCGGGACTAGCGGGAGTTTACGAGCAGTACTTC. As protein: CASSFSGLAGVYEQYF. This chain connects TRBV27 to TRBJ2-7; TRBD2 matches 14 bases. The germline CDR1 and CDR2 sequences are MNHEY and SMNVEV (reference sequence). This CDR3 spans 16 amino acids. V gave up 3 bases and J gave up 4 bases; unmatched junction bases: 5.

The CDR3 reads CASSLVGLDHNEQFF. The DNA of the CDR3 is TGTGCCAGCAGTTTGGTCGGACTAGATCACAATGAGCAGTTCTTC. The chain combines TRBV27 with TRBJ2-1; 7 bases align to TRBD2. V dropped 3 bases and J dropped 5; count of bases not matched to a gene: 7. Per germline, CDR1 MNHEY and CDR2 SMNVEV (reference sequence). This CDR3 has 15 amino acids.

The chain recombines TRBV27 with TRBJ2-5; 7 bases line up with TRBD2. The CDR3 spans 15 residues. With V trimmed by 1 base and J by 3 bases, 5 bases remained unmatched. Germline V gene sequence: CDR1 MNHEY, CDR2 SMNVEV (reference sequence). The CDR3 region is CASSLWGGREETQYF. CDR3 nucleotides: TGTGCCAGCAGTTTATGGGGCGGGAGAGAAGAGACCCAGTACTTC.

CDR3 sequence (DNA): TGTGCCATCAGTGACGTGAGGTACGAGCAGTACTTC. It codes for CAISDVRYEQYF. The chain couples TRBV10-3 to TRBJ2-5; D uncertain. The J call is uncertain, as TRBJ2-7 better fits the DNA end. Germline V gives CDR1 ENHRY, CDR2 SYGVKD. CDR3 size: 12 residues.

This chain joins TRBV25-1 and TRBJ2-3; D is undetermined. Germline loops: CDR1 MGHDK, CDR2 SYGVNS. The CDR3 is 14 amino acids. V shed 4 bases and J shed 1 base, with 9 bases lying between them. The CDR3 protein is CASSVGPGTDTQYF. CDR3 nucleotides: TGTGCCAGCAGTGTTGGTCCGGGCACAGATACGCAGTATTTT.

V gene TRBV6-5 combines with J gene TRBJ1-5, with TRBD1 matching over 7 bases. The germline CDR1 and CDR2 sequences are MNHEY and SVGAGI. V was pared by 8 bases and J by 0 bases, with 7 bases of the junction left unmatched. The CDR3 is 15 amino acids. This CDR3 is CASPTGTHSNQPQHF. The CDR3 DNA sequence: TGTGCCAGCCCGACAGGGACTCATAGCAATCAGCCCCAGCATTTT.

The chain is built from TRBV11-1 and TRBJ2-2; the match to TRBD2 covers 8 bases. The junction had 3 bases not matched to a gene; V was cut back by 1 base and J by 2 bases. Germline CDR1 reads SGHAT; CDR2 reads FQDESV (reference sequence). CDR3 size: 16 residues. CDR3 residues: CASSLGGRINTGELFF. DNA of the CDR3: TGTGCCAGCAGCTTAGGCGGGAGGATTAACACCGGGGAGCTGTTTTTT.

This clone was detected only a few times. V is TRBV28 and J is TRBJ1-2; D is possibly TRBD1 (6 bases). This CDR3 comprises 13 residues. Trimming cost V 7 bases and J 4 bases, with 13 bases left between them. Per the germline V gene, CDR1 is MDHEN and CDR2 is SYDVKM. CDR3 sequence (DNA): TGTGCCAGCATCCTGCACAGGGTCTATGGCTACACCTTC. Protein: CASILHRVYGYTF.